The 22 T cell receptor beta chains reported below all come from one sample, sequenced in a study of control samples from healthy donors and cancer patients. The repertoire was sequenced with immunoSEQ multiplex PCR; TCRdb's copy has only in-frame clones and lacks some. The sample has 150,000 or so clones, approximately 90% seen once; the top ten hold around 13%. Sequencing input: blood. The receptors come from a man younger than 40 in good health.

The chain links TRBV18 to TRBJ2-3, with 10 bases matching TRBD1. The trim removed 2 bases at V and 1 base at J, leaving 3 bases unmatched. This CDR3 is built from 16 residues. Germline values: CDR1 KGHSH, CDR2 LQKENI. The CDR3 sequence is CASSPKGTGGTDTQYF. The DNA for the CDR3 is TGTGCCAGCTCACCAAAGGGGACAGGGGGCACAGATACGCAGTATTTT.

The gene calls are TRBV7-6 and TRBJ2-5, with a tentative D call TRBD2 (7 bases). Trimming removed 6 bases at V and 5 bases at J, with 22 bases between. The length of the CDR3 is 16 residues. Germline V gene data show CDR1 as SGHVS and CDR2 as FNYEAQ. The CDR3 is CASSLLGGANVETQYF. CDR3 in DNA: TGTGCCAGCAGTCTACTTGGGGGGGCCAATGTGGAGACCCAGTACTTC.

CDR3 residues: CASSQDRGRGQPQHF. In DNA, the CDR3 is TGTGCCAGCTCTCAGGACAGGGGAAGAGGCCAGCCCCAGCATTTT. The chain uses TRBV18 and TRBJ1-5, with 9 positions matching TRBD1. The CDR3 has 15 amino acids. Trimming removed 6 bases from V and 7 bases from J; junction bases left unmatched: 10. Germline CDR1 KGHSH, CDR2 LQKENI.

The CDR3 protein is CASSPPVRTENSPLHF. CDR3 DNA: TGTGCCAGCAGCCCCCCAGTAAGGACAGAGAATTCACCCCTCCACTTT. This rearrangement joins TRBV3-1 (or the pseudogene TRBV3-2) to TRBJ1-6, with a tentative D call TRBD1 (6 bases). This CDR3 comprises 16 residues. The germline gives CDR1 LGHDT, CDR2 YNNKEL (reference sequence). The V end was cut by 4 bases, the J end by 7 bases, with 17 bases between.

The chain uses TRBV28 and TRBJ2-1, with a possible D match to TRBD2 (6 bases). V lost 6 bases to trimming and J lost 4 bases, with 13 bases between them. CDR3 length: 14 amino acids. Germline V gene lookup returns CDR1 MDHEN and CDR2 SYDVKM. In nucleotides, the CDR3 is TGTGCCAGCAGCTCTCTGGGGGGTTACAATGAGCAGTTCTTC. Translation: CASSSLGGYNEQFF.

V usage is TRBV28 and J usage is TRBJ2-1; D gene uncertain. The CDR3 runs 14 residues. V dropped 3 bases and J dropped 6 bases, with 12 bases sitting between them. Looked up from germline, CDR1 is MDHEN and CDR2 is SYDVKM. CDR3 loop: CASSLGKAVNEQFF. The CDR3 region has the DNA TGTGCCAGCAGTTTGGGGAAGGCAGTCAATGAGCAGTTCTTC.

CDR3 sequence: CASSPRPMSSYEQYF. CDR3 coding DNA: TGTGCCAGCAGCCCCCGACCCATGAGCTCCTACGAGCAGTACTTC. V is TRBV6-2 or TRBV6-3 and J is TRBJ2-7; no firm D call. Germline V gene lookup returns CDR1 MNHEY and CDR2 SVGEGT. V gave up 6 bases and J gave up 0 bases, with 15 bases separating them. This CDR3 has 15 amino acids.

The chain recombines TRBV5-1 with TRBJ2-3; TRBD1 agrees at 9 bases. From germline, CDR1 is SGHRS and CDR2 YFSETQ. This CDR3 has 13 amino acids. J lost 10 bases, V lost 0 bases, and 3 bases had no gene match. CDR3 in amino acids: CASSLEDRGAQYF. Here the CDR3 DNA reads TGCGCCAGCAGCTTGGAGGACAGGGGCGCGCAGTATTTT.

The rearrangement joins TRBV7-2 to TRBJ1-2; maybe TRBD1 (5 bases). V shed 2 bases and J shed 7 bases, with 14 bases lying between them. Germline CDR1 is SGHTA and CDR2 is FQGNSA. This CDR3 is built from 14 residues. The CDR3 nucleotides read TGTGCCAGCAGCTTACTCAGGGCCGCGGCTGGCTACACCTTC. This gives the protein CASSLLRAAAGYTF.

The chain employs TRBV30 and TRBJ1-3; TRBD1 is a possible D gene (5 bases). This CDR3 has 13 residues. The V and J ends lost 4 bases and 4 bases respectively, with 11 bases between them. Germline CDR1 GTSNPN, CDR2 SVGIG (reference sequence). This chain's CDR3 is CAWTPAGGNTIYF. CDR3 DNA: TGTGCCTGGACCCCGGCAGGGGGAAACACCATATATTTT.

This chain joins TRBV7-9 and TRBJ1-2; perhaps TRBD1 as D (5 bases). Per the germline V gene, CDR1 is SEHNR and CDR2 is FQNEAQ (reference sequence). The CDR3 runs 14 residues. V lost 7 bases to trimming and J lost 7 bases, with 19 bases between them. The chain's CDR3 is CASNFSGTLGGYTF. CDR3 nucleotide sequence: TGTGCCAGCAACTTTTCCGGGACCCTGGGTGGCTACACCTTC.

This chain links TRBV6-1 with TRBJ2-1, with 9 positions matching TRBD2. Germline V lookup: CDR1 MNHNS, CDR2 SASEGT. This CDR3 spans 16 amino acids. Trimming removed 4 bases from V and 8 bases from J; junction bases left unmatched: 12. Here the CDR3 DNA reads TGTGCCAGCAGTGGTCACCCCGGGACTAGCAGATATGAGCAGTTCTTC. Translation: CASSGHPGTSRYEQFF.

The CDR3 sequence: CASSNQGVQETQYF. In DNA form, the CDR3 reads TGTGCCAGCAGTAACCAGGGGGTCCAAGAGACCCAGTACTTC. The genes are TRBV11-1 and TRBJ2-5, with TRBD1 identical over 7 bases. Germline CDR1 and CDR2: SGHAT and FQDESV (reference sequence). V lost 6 bases to trimming and J lost 1 base; unmatched junction nucleotides: 5. The CDR3 consists of 14 residues.

The gene calls are TRBV29-1 and TRBJ2-3; D is uncertain. The length of the CDR3 is 15 residues. V shed 5 bases and J shed 1 base, with 16 bases lying between them. CDR1 and CDR2 (germline): SQVTM, ANQGSEA. CDR3 sequence reads: CSVSRAPPGTDTQYF. CDR3 sequence (DNA): TGCAGCGTTAGCCGGGCCCCTCCTGGCACAGATACGCAGTATTTT.

This clone occurred a few times. This chain uses TRBV7-9 with TRBJ2-7; D is unresolved. The length of the CDR3 is 16 residues. V was clipped by 1 base and J by 0 bases, with 13 bases between them. Per the germline V gene, CDR1 is SEHNR and CDR2 is FQNEAQ (reference sequence). The CDR3 DNA sequence: TGTGCCAGCAGCTTAGAGGCGGAGACCCTCTCCTACGAGCAGTACTTC. Translating gives CASSLEAETLSYEQYF.

The rearrangement uses TRBV6-2 or TRBV6-3 and TRBJ2-1; tentatively, D is TRBD2 (5 bases). The CDR3 contains 15 residues. Germline V gene data show CDR1 as MNHEY and CDR2 as SVGEGT. The V end lost 5 bases, the J end lost 0 bases, and 11 bases lay between the germline ends. CDR3 region: CASSPLGSSYNEQFF. The DNA for the CDR3 is TGTGCCAGCAGTCCACTAGGGAGCTCCTACAATGAGCAGTTCTTC.

V gene TRBV6-5 combines with J gene TRBJ2-7; 8 bases map to TRBD1. J was trimmed by 7 bases and V by 5 bases; bases with no gene match: 7. The CDR3 covers 13 residues. The germline V gene has CDR1 MNHEY and CDR2 SVGAGI. CDR3 coding DNA: TGTGCCAGCAGTAACGGACAGGGCCGAGAGCAGTACTTC. Translation gives CASSNGQGREQYF.

The chain combines TRBV19 with TRBJ1-4; TRBD1 agrees at 7 bases. Germline V gene data show CDR1 as LNHDA and CDR2 as SQIVND (reference sequence). The CDR3 spans 15 residues. The J segment lost 8 bases and the V segment lost 3 bases, leaving 9 bases of the junction unmatched. This CDR3 is CASSMEGQGEEKLFF. As DNA, the CDR3 is TGTGCCAGTAGTATGGAGGGCCAGGGGGAAGAAAAACTGTTTTTT.

Points on this clone: Because the CDR3's place on the DNA is in doubt, the DNA is left out and the CDR3 is given as listed by TCRdb. CDR3 in amino acids: CASSMCVGDGANVLTF. The chain carries TRBV21-1 and TRBJ2-6; the table's D call TRBD1 went unverified against the DNA. TRBV21-1 is marked as a pseudogene. Counting both end residues, the CDR3 totals 16 amino acids.

The chain employs TRBV3-1 (or the pseudogene TRBV3-2) and TRBJ1-1; D is possibly TRBD1 (5 bases). The CDR3 length is 15 residues. Trimming shortened V by 1 base and J by 1 base, and 10 bases separated the two germline ends. Germline CDR1 is LGHDT and CDR2 is YNNKEL (reference sequence). This chain's CDR3 is CASSQVGGTNTEAFF. CDR3 nucleotide sequence: TGTGCCAGCAGCCAAGTTGGCGGGACGAACACTGAAGCTTTCTTT.

V usage is TRBV7-2 and J usage is TRBJ1-6; 9 nucleotides match TRBD1. This CDR3 is 17 amino acids long. The V segment lost 6 bases and the J segment 0 bases; nucleotides outside the gene matches: 6. CDR1 SGHTA and CDR2 FQGNSA come from the germline V gene. The CDR3 DNA reads as TGTGCCAGCAGAGGGACAGGGTTCTTCTCCTATAATTCACCCCTCCACTTT. Translated: CASRGTGFFSYNSPLHF.

The V and J genes are TRBV5-1 and TRBJ2-3; D gene ambiguous. This CDR3 region has 14 residues. Germline V gene data show CDR1 as SGHRS and CDR2 as YFSETQ. Trimming removed 0 bases at V and 0 bases at J, with 5 bases between. For the CDR3, the DNA is TGCGCCAGCAGCTTGGCCGTCAGCACAGATACGCAGTATTTT. It yields the protein CASSLAVSTDTQYF.